Listed below are T cell receptor beta chains from one sample, sequenced in a study of monozygotic twins with inflammatory bowel disease. TCRdb re-called the 5' RACE reads; every CDR3 protein appears as one record, without DNA. Here the sample table reports some 200,000 distinct CDR3 sequences. Material: blood. The receptors shown here come from a human donor with ulcerative colitis or Crohn's disease, or a healthy co-twin of an affected twin (not recorded which). Both conserved end residues are part of each CDR3.

J gene | V gene | CDR3 protein
TRBJ1-1 | TRBV7-9 | CASSFRQTEAFF
TRBJ1-6 | TRBV3-1 | CASSPTGATYSPLHF
TRBJ2-1 | TRBV20-1 | CSAQGQAYNEQFF
TRBJ2-3 | TRBV19 | CASSIGDVGTDTQYF
TRBJ1-6 | TRBV19 | CASTPGRGHSPLHF
TRBJ2-3 | TRBV20-1 | CSARALAGFGTDTQYF
TRBJ1-4 | TRBV7-2 | CASTLAGGGKLFF
TRBJ2-1 | TRBV6-1 | CASSTYRDRPIREQFF
TRBJ1-3 | TRBV7-2 | CASSPRQGNAIYF
TRBJ2-7 | TRBV2 | CASKLVGGFSYEQYF
TRBJ1-1 | TRBV27 | CASSPTGSNTEAFF
TRBJ1-5 | TRBV15 | CATSRETNQPQHF
TRBJ1-2 | TRBV10-3 | CAISEAGHGYTF
TRBJ2-3 | TRBV3-1 | CASSRGGTDTQYF
TRBJ2-1 | TRBV29-1 | CSVEDGLAGNIEQFF
TRBJ1-3 | TRBV18 | CASSPFADRGSGNTIYF
TRBJ2-3 | TRBV20-1 | CSASSRGEGDTQYF
TRBJ2-7 | TRBV27 | CASSPGQYAYEQYF
TRBJ2-5 | TRBV11-1 | CASSSREDRVRVIWETQYF
TRBJ2-1 | TRBV20-1 | CSAGDLRRSDFQNYNEQFF
TRBJ2-1 | TRBV5-6 | CASSLASGGADEQFF
TRBJ2-4 | TRBV7-9 | CASSSLGQGDKNIQYF
TRBJ2-1 | TRBV7-9 | CASSPGQINEQFF
TRBJ2-7 | TRBV7-2 | CASSLGAARGDEQYF
TRBJ2-2 | TRBV3-1 | CASSQETGTGELFF
TRBJ1-1 | TRBV25-1 | CASSDIGGGASRGFF
TRBJ2-3 | TRBV4-3 | CASSPSRGTDTQYF
TRBJ1-2 | TRBV6-5 | CASSPGGLGYTF
TRBJ2-3 | TRBV10-3 | CAITPAGEPDTQYF
TRBJ1-5 | TRBV7-2 | CASSDSTGNQPQHF
TRBJ2-7 | TRBV6-2/TRBV6-3 | CASSLAGGRSYEQYF
TRBJ2-2 | TRBV19 | CASRLAGPNTGELFF
TRBJ2-2 | TRBV9 | CASSVAPEHTGELFF
TRBJ2-3 | TRBV7-3 | CASRGFGTDTQYF
TRBJ1-2 | TRBV20-1 | CSASLGFGYGYTF
TRBJ1-1 | TRBV27 | CASSLSGGVNTEAFF
TRBJ2-1 | TRBV12-3/TRBV12-4 | CASSFGTAGIF
TRBJ1-1 | TRBV7-9 | CVSSRTGGVTEAFF
TRBJ2-3 | TRBV5-6 | CASRGFSGFNTQYF
TRBJ1-5 | TRBV7-2 | CASSFGQTVEPQHF